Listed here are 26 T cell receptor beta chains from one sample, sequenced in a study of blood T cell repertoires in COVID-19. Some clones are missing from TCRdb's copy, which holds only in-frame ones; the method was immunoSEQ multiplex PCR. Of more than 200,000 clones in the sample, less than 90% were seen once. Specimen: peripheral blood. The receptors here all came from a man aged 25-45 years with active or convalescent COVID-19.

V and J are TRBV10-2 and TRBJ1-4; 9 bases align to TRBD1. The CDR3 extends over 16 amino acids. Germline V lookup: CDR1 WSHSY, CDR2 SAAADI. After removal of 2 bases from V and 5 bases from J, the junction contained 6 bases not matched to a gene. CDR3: CASSEGQGLENEKLFF. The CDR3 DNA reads TGCGCCAGCAGTGAGGGACAGGGGCTCGAAAATGAAAAACTGTTTTTT.

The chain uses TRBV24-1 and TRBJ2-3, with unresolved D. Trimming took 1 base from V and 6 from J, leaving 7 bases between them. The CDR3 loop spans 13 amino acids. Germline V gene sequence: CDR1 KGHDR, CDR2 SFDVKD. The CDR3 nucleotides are TGTGCCACCAGTGATTTCGGGTCGGATACGCAGTATTTT. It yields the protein CATSDFGSDTQYF.

The CDR3 region is CASSQDPAGITDTQYF. CDR3 bases: TGCGCCAGCAGCCAAGACCCAGCGGGGATAACAGATACGCAGTATTTT. This chain uses TRBV4-1 with TRBJ2-3; 7 bases agree with TRBD2. The germline V gene has CDR1 MGHRA and CDR2 YSYEKL. V shed 0 bases, J shed 3 bases, and the junction held 6 bases outside the gene matches. This CDR3 is built from 16 residues.

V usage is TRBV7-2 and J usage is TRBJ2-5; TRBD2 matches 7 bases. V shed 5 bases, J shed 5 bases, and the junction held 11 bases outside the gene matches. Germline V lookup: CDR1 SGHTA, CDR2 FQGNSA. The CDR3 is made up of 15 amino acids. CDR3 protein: CASSPGLQFVETQYF. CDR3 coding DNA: TGTGCCAGCAGCCCGGGACTACAGTTCGTTGAGACCCAGTACTTC.

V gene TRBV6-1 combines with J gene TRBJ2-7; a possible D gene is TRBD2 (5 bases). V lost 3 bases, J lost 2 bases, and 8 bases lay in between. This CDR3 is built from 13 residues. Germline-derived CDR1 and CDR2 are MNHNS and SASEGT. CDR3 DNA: TGTGCCAGCAGTGATCGGGATACCTACGAGCAGTACTTC. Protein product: CASSDRDTYEQYF.

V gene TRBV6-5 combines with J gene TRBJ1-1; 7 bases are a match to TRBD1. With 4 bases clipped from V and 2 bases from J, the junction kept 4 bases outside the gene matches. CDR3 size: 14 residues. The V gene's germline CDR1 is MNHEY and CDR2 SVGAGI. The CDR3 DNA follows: TGTGCCAGCAGTTGGGACAGAGTAAACACTGAAGCTTTCTTT. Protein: CASSWDRVNTEAFF.

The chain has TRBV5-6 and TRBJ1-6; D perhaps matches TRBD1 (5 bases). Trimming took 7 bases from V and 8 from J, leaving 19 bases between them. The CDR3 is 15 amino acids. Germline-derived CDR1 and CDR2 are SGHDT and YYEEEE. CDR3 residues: CASGFVMQGYSPLHF. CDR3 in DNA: TGTGCCAGCGGTTTTGTGATGCAGGGATATTCACCCCTCCACTTT. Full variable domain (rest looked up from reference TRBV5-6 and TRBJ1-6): DAGVTQSPTHLIKTRGQQVTLRCSPKSGHDTVSWYQQALGQGPQFIFQYYEEEERQRGNFPDRFSGHQFPNYSSELNVNALLLGDSALYLCASGFVMQGYSPLHFGNGTRLTVT.

CDR3 DNA sequence: TGTGCCAGCAGTTATAGCGGGGGGCACAATGAGCAGTTCTTC. This codes for CASSYSGGHNEQFF. This sequence joins TRBV2 and TRBJ2-1, with TRBD2 identical over 10 bases. With 5 bases clipped from V and 5 bases from J, the junction kept 3 bases outside the gene matches. CDR3 length: 14 amino acids. The V gene's germline CDR1 is SNHLY and CDR2 FYNNEI.

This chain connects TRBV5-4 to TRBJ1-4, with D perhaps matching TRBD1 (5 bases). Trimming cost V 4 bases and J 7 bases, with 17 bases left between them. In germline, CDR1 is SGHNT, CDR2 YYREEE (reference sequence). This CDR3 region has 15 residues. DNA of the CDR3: TGTGCCAGCAGCCCGACCCCGGCCGGGGGTGAAAAACTGTTTTTT. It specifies CASSPTPAGGEKLFF. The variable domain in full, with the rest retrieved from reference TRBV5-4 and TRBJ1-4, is ETGVTQSPTHLIKTRGQQVTLRCSSQSGHNTVSWYQQALGQGPQFIFQYYREEENGRGNFPPRFSGLQFPNYSSELNVNALELDDSALYLCASSPTPAGGEKLFFGSGTQLSVL.

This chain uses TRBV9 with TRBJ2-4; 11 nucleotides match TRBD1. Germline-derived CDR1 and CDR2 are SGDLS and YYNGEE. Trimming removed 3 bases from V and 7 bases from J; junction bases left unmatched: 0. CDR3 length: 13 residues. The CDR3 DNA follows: TGTGCCAGCAGCGGGACAGGGGGCAACATTCAGTACTTC. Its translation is CASSGTGGNIQYF.

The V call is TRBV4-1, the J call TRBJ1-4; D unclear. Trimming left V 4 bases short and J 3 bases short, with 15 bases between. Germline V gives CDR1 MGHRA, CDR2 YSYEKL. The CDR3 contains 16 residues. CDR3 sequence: CASSPIGVESNEKLFF. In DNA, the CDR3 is TGCGCCAGCAGCCCGATTGGAGTTGAGTCTAATGAAAAACTGTTTTTT.

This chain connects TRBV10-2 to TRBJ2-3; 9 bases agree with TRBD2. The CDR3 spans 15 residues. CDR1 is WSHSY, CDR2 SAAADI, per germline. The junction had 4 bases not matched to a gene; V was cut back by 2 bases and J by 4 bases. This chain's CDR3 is CASSENSGGPDTQYF. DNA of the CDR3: TGCGCCAGCAGTGAGAATAGCGGGGGCCCAGATACGCAGTATTTT.

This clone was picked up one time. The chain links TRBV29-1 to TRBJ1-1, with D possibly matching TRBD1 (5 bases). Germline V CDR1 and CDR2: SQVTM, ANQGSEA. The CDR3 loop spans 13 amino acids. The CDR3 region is CTAFGGLRTEAFF. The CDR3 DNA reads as TGCACAGCCTTCGGGGGGTTACGGACTGAAGCTTTCTTT.

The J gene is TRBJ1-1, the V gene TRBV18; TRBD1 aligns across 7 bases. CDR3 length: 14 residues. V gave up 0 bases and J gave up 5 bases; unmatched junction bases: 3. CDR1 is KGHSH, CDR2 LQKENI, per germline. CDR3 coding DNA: TGTGCCAGCTCACCACCGGGACAGTTGACTGAAGCTTTCTTT. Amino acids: CASSPPGQLTEAFF. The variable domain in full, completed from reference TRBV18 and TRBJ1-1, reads NAGVMQNPRHLVRRRGQEARLRCSPMKGHSHVYWYRQLPEEGLKFMVYLQKENIIDESGMPKERFSAEFPKEGPSILRIQQVVRGDSAAYFCASSPPGQLTEAFFGQGTRLTVV.

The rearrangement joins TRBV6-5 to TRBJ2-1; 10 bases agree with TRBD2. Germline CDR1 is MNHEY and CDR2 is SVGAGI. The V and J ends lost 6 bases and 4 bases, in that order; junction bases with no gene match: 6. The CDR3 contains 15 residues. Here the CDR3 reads CASRPLAGTYNEQFF. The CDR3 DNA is TGTGCCAGCAGACCACTAGCGGGGACTTACAATGAGCAGTTCTTC.

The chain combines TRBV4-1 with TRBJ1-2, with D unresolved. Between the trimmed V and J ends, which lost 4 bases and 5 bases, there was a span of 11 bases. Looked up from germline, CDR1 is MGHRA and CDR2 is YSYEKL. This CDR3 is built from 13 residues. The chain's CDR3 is CASSPPNPYGYTF. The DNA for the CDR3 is TGCGCCAGCAGCCCCCCTAATCCGTATGGCTACACCTTC.

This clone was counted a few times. The CDR3 DNA reads TGTGCCACCAGTATTAATCGGTACAAACCGGGACAGTCTCCAAATCAGCCCCAGCATTTT. This gives the protein CATSINRYKPGQSPNQPQHF. The chain uses TRBV24-1 and TRBJ1-5; 7 bases are a match to TRBD1. Germline-derived CDR1 and CDR2 are KGHDR and SFDVKD. Trimming cost V 6 bases and J 4 bases; bases outside gene matches: 23. The CDR3 sequence is 20 residues long.

Here the CDR3 DNA reads TGTGCCAGCAGCCCGGGGGACAGGTACCAAGAGACCCAGTACTTC. Its protein product is CASSPGDRYQETQYF. The V and J genes are TRBV3-1 (or the pseudogene TRBV3-2) and TRBJ2-5; 8 positions match TRBD1. Trimming took 4 bases from V and 0 from J; bases not matched to a gene: 4. CDR3 length equals 15 residues. CDR1 is LGHDT and CDR2 is YNNKEL in the germline V gene (reference sequence).

CDR3 sequence: CASSLFARGQVGYTF. The CDR3 DNA sequence: TGTGCCAGCAGCTTGTTTGCGCGGGGGCAGGTCGGCTACACCTTC. The chain joins TRBV5-4 to TRBJ1-2; D is perhaps TRBD1 (6 bases). CDR1 and CDR2 from the germline V gene are SGHNT and YYREEE (reference sequence). Trimming took 1 base from V and 8 from J, leaving 18 bases between them. This CDR3 has 15 residues.

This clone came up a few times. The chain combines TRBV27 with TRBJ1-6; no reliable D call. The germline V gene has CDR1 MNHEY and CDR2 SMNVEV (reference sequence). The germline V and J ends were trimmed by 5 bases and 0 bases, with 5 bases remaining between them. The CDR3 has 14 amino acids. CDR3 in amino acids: CASSASSYNSPLHF. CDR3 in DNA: TGTGCCAGCAGTGCCAGCTCCTATAATTCACCCCTCCACTTT.

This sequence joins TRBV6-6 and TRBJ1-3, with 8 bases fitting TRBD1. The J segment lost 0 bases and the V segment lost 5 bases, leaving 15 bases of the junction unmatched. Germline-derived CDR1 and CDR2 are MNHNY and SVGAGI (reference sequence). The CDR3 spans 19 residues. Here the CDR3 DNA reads TGTGCCAGCAGTCTCAGGGGGCCCTCCCCGACAAGCTCTGGAAACACCATATATTTT. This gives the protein CASSLRGPSPTSSGNTIYF.

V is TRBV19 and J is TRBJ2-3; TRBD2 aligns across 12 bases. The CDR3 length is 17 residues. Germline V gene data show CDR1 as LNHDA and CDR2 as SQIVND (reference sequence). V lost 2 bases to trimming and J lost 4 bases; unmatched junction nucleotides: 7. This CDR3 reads CASSIILAGGPSDTQYF. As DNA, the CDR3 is TGTGCCAGTAGTATAATCCTAGCGGGGGGGCCCTCAGATACGCAGTATTTT.

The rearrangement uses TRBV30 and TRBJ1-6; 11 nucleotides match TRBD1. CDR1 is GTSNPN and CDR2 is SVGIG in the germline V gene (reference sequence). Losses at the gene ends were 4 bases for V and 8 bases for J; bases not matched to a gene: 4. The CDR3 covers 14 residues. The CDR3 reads CAWTPGQGDSPLHF. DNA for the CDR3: TGTGCCTGGACCCCGGGACAGGGGGATTCACCCCTCCACTTT.

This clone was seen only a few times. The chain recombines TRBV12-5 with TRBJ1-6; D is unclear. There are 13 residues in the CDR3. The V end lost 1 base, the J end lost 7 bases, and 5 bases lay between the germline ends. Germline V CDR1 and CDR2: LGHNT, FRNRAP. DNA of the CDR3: TGTGCTAGTGGTTTGGAGACAAATTCACCCCTCCACTTT. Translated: CASGLETNSPLHF.

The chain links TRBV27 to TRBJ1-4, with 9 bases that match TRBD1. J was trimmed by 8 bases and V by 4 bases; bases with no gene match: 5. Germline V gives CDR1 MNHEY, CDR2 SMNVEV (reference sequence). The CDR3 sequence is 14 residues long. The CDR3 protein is CASSSDRGSEKLFF. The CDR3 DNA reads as TGTGCCAGCAGTTCGGACAGGGGAAGCGAAAAACTGTTTTTT.

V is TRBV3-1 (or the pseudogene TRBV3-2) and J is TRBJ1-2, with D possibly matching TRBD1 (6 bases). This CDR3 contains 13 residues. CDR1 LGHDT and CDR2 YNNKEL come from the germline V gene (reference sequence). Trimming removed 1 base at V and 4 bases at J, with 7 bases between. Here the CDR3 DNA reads TGTGCCAGCAGCCAAGGACAGGTCTATGGCTACACCTTC. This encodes CASSQGQVYGYTF.